This T cell receptor (beta chain) was found in a study of T-cell reconstitution after alpha-beta-depleted transplantation in children. Whole-study findings and limits: Most T-cell counts and diversity one year after the transplant came from T cells that were newly produced. The high TCRbeta diversity at day 60 in some patients came from surviving recipient T cells and thymic progenitors. The origin of alpha-beta T cells about two months after transplant was reportedly several hundred expanded graft clones.

Unique molecular identifiers were built into the TCRbeta library. TCRdb independently ran MiXCR on the PCR reads; one entry per CDR3 protein. This table holds about 18,000 distinct CDR3 sequences, approximately 5.5% found once. Ten or more counts support this clonotype. What it recognizes is unknown. Per germline, CDR1 MNHEY and CDR2 SVGAGI. V lost 2 bases to trimming and J lost 2 bases, with 7 bases between them. This CDR3 contains 15 residues. The chain employs TRBV6-5 and TRBJ2-6; D remains unclear. The sample was PBMCs, taken before TCRalphabeta/CD19-depleted stem cell transplant. The source is a boy between 10 and 17 years old with acute lymphoblastic leukemia, due to receive a stem cell transplant. In nucleotides, the CDR3 is TGTGCCAGCAGTTACGCCCAAACTGGGGCCAACGTCCTGACTTTC. Amino acids: CASSYAQTGANVLTF.